Below, one T cell receptor (beta chain) is given with its context. What it recognizes is unknown. This sample is part of a study of CD8 T cells in Susac syndrome. A quantity of about 0.5 to 1 ug RNA underwent reverse transcription using random hexamers. The immunoSEQ assay covered 54 Vbeta and 13 Jbeta segments for CDR3. TCRdb reanalysed the immunoSEQ multiplex PCR reads using MiXCR and keeps one entry per CDR3 protein. The table shows 150,000 or so distinct CDR3 sequences, with roughly 94% occurring only once. Overall study findings and caveats: Regarding the TCR sequencing and HLA analysis, the study admitted that a relatively small number of individuals were involved.

V was pared by 3 bases and J by 0 bases, with 6 bases between. This CDR3 comprises 14 residues. The sequenced target, TCR beta, came from blood CD8+ and CD4+ T cells. This sequence originates from a human donor with multiple sclerosis. The sequencing sample was made of CD4+ T cells from PBMCs. V and J are TRBV12-3 or TRBV12-4 and TRBJ1-5; D gene unclear. The CDR3 region has the DNA TGTGCCAGCAGTTTCGGAGATAGCAATCAGCCCCAGCATTTT. Residues: CASSFGDSNQPQHF.